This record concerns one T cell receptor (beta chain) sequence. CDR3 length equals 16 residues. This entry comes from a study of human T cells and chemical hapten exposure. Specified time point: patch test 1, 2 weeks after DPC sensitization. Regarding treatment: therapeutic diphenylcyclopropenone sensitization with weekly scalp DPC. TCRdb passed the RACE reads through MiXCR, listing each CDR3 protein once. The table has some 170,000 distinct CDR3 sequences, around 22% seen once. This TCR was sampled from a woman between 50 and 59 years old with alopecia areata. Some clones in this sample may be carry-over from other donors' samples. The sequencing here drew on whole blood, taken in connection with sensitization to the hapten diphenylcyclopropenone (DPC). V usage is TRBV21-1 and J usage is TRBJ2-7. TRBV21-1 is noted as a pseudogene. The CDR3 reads CASSRTENRSPYEQYF. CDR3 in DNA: TGTGCCAGCAGCAGGACGGAGAACAGGAGCCCTTACGAGCAGTACTTC.